Presented here are 29 T cell receptor beta chains from one specimen sequenced in a study of T cells in Graves' hyperthyroidism and ophthalmopathy. The source material, RNA transcripts, was used to amplify TCR beta CDR3 regions. The HTBI set primed first-round TCR CDR3 RT-PCR. TCRdb recomputed calls from the multiplex PCR reads with MiXCR, one row per CDR3 protein. The sample consists of approximately 400,000 distinct CDR3 sequences, around a sixth of them appearing once. The sequencing sample was made of blood. These receptors were obtained from a young woman with Graves' hyperthyroidism that later progressed to Graves' ophthalmopathy.

The V call is TRBV7-2, the J call TRBJ2-1; possibly TRBD1 or TRBD2 for D (6 bases each). Germline V gene lookup returns CDR1 SGHTA and CDR2 FQGNSA. V lost 1 base and J 8 bases, leaving 12 bases between the germline ends. This CDR3 has 14 residues. This CDR3 reads CASSLEWGAYEQFF. The CDR3 DNA is TGTGCCAGCAGCTTAGAGTGGGGGGCCTATGAGCAGTTCTTC.

This clonotype was picked up many times. The chain joins TRBV2 to TRBJ1-1; D is perhaps TRBD1 (6 bases). CDR3 length: 13 amino acids. The V end lost 6 bases, the J end lost 4 bases, and 12 bases lay between the germline ends. Germline lookup yields CDR1 SNHLY and CDR2 FYNNEI. The CDR3 region is CASSLQGVTEAFF. DNA of the CDR3: TGTGCCAGCAGCCTACAGGGAGTCACTGAAGCTTTCTTT.

This chain uses TRBV7-6 with TRBJ2-1; 8 nucleotides line up with TRBD2. This CDR3 region has 14 residues. Germline loops: CDR1 SGHVS, CDR2 FNYEAQ. The J segment lost 5 bases and the V segment lost 5 bases, leaving 5 bases of the junction unmatched. CDR3 in amino acids: CASSLLAGNNEQFF. The CDR3 DNA reads TGTGCCAGCAGCCTCCTAGCGGGTAACAATGAGCAGTTCTTC.

This clonotype was observed many times. The V gene is TRBV28, the J gene TRBJ2-5; D gene unclear. The CDR3 sequence is 14 residues long. Germline V gene lookup returns CDR1 MDHEN and CDR2 SYDVKM. Trimming removed 2 bases at V and 1 base at J, with 8 bases between. In DNA form, the CDR3 reads TGTGCCAGCAGTTTAAAATTTGGCCAAGAGACCCAGTACTTC. Translated, it gives CASSLKFGQETQYF.

In its sample, this clonotype was seen a few times. The chain links TRBV7-9 to TRBJ1-3; D ambiguous. Germline lookup yields CDR1 SEHNR and CDR2 FQNEAQ (reference sequence). With 2 bases removed from V and 2 bases from J, the gap between germline ends came to 1 base. This CDR3 has 12 amino acids. CDR3 residues: CASSLPGNTIYF. The DNA of the CDR3 is TGTGCCAGCAGCTTACCTGGAAACACCATATATTTT. The variable domain in full, completed from reference TRBV7-9 and TRBJ1-3, reads DTGVSQNPRHKITKRGQNVTFRCDPISEHNRLYWYRQTLGQGPEFLTYFQNEAQLEKSRLLSDRFSAERPKGSFSTLEIQRTEQGDSAMYLCASSLPGNTIYFGEGSWLTVV.

The rearrangement links TRBV3-1 to TRBJ2-6, with D possibly being TRBD2 (5 bases). The germline gives CDR1 LGHDT, CDR2 YNNKEL (reference sequence). CDR3 size: 19 residues. Deletions cut 0 bases from V and 3 bases from J, with 18 bases between. The CDR3 sequence: CASSQDERQPGDGANVLTF. The CDR3 DNA reads TGTGCCAGCAGCCAAGATGAGCGGCAACCTGGTGATGGGGCCAACGTCCTGACTTTC.

The V and J genes are TRBV29-1 and TRBJ2-7, with 12 bases aligning to TRBD1. V trimming: 4 bases; J trimming: 3 bases; junction bases outside the gene matches: 4. The germline gives CDR1 SQVTM, CDR2 ANQGSEA. The length of the CDR3 is 14 residues. CDR3 region: CSVGGDRGRYEQYF. CDR3 sequence (DNA): TGCAGCGTTGGGGGGGACAGGGGGCGCTACGAGCAGTACTTC.

At least ten counts were recorded for this clonotype. The chain joins TRBV28 to TRBJ1-5; D gene unclear. Germline loops: CDR1 MDHEN, CDR2 SYDVKM. This CDR3 has 15 residues. Trimming cost V 4 bases and J 4 bases, with 14 bases left between them. Here the CDR3 DNA reads TGTGCCAGCAGTTGGGAAGCTCTCCGGAATCAGCCCCAGCATTTT. The encoded protein is CASSWEALRNQPQHF.

This clonotype appeared many times. V and J are TRBV7-2 and TRBJ2-7; 10 nucleotides align to TRBD2. The CDR3 extends over 16 amino acids. Germline values: CDR1 SGHTA, CDR2 FQGNSA. V gave up 1 base and J gave up 7 bases; unmatched junction bases: 10. CDR3 DNA sequence: TGTGCCAGCAGCTTAGGGGCTAGCGGGAGACTAGGGGAGCAGTACTTC. Its protein is CASSLGASGRLGEQYF. Based on the CDR3 plus reference TRBV7-2 and TRBJ2-7, the full variable domain is GAGVSQSPSNKVTEKGKDVELRCDPISGHTALYWYRQSLGQGLEFLIYFQGNSAPDKSGLPSDRFSAERTGGSVSTLTIQRTQQEDSAVYLCASSLGASGRLGEQYFGPGTRLTVT.

The chain links TRBV7-2 to TRBJ2-1; D is possibly TRBD1 (6 bases). Trimming removed 0 bases from V and 9 bases from J, with 15 bases in between. The CDR3 runs to 15 residues. CDR1 SGHTA and CDR2 FQGNSA come from the germline V gene. The CDR3 DNA reads TGTGCCAGCAGCTTAGCGGGACAATCCCCACGTGAGCAGTTCTTC. Protein sequence: CASSLAGQSPREQFF.

This chain joins TRBV20-1 and TRBJ1-5, with TRBD1 as a possible D gene (5 bases). CDR3 length equals 14 residues. Germline V CDR1 and CDR2: DFQATT, SNEGSKA (reference sequence). The germline V and J ends were trimmed by 4 bases and 3 bases, with 13 bases remaining between them. The CDR3 spells CSANSGGFNQPQHF. The CDR3 coding sequence is TGCAGTGCTAACAGCGGGGGGTTCAATCAGCCCCAGCATTTT.

In this sample, this clonotype turned up many times. The chain carries TRBV27 and TRBJ1-1; TRBD1 aligns across 9 bases. The junction had 2 bases not matched to a gene; V was cut back by 3 bases and J by 6 bases. The CDR3 runs 13 residues. The V gene's germline CDR1 is MNHEY and CDR2 SMNVEV (reference sequence). Here the CDR3 DNA reads TGTGCCAGCAGTTTGGACAGGGGTTCTGAAGCTTTCTTT. It encodes CASSLDRGSEAFF.

A note on this clonotype: A junction end diverges from the germline sequence, so it may reflect a read error. This sequence joins TRBV20-1 and TRBJ2-7, with 10 positions matching TRBD2. CDR3 length: 14 amino acids. Germline-derived CDR1 and CDR2 are DFQATT and SNEGSKA (reference sequence). In DNA form, the CDR3 reads TGCAGTGCTGGAGAAGCGGGGGGGCCCTACGAGCAGTACTTC. Translating gives CSAGEAGGPYEQYF.

In its sample, this clonotype was seen many times. The rearrangement links TRBV6-2 or TRBV6-3 to TRBJ2-5; TRBD2 agrees at 11 bases. Germline CDR1 is MNHEY and CDR2 is SVGEGT. This CDR3 contains 17 residues. With 5 bases clipped from V and 1 base from J, the junction kept 9 bases outside the gene matches. DNA for the CDR3: TGTGCCAGCAGTGATCCGGGACTAGCGGATACCCAAGAGACCCAGTACTTC. Its translation is CASSDPGLADTQETQYF.

This clonotype was counted ten times or more. This rearrangement joins TRBV20-1 to TRBJ1-3; D unresolved. CDR3 length: 11 amino acids. Trimming took off 6 bases at V and 7 bases at J, with 10 bases between the two ends. CDR1 and CDR2 (germline): DFQATT, SNEGSKA (reference sequence). CDR3 in amino acids: CSAKAANTIYF. CDR3 in DNA: TGCAGTGCGAAGGCGGCCAACACCATATATTTT.

This clonotype was observed at least ten times. The V gene is TRBV10-3, the J gene TRBJ2-2; 7 bases align to TRBD2. V lost 0 bases to trimming and J lost 4 bases; unmatched junction nucleotides: 5. Germline loops: CDR1 ENHRY, CDR2 SYGVKD. The CDR3 length is 16 residues. The CDR3 bases are TGTGCCATCAGTGAGTCGACGGGGGGTGCCACCGGGGAGCTGTTTTTT. Its translation is CAISESTGGATGELFF.

This clonotype was recorded at least ten times. This chain connects TRBV28 to TRBJ2-5; perhaps TRBD1 as D (6 bases). Trimming stripped 6 bases from V and 4 bases from J, with 18 bases between. Looked up from germline, CDR1 is MDHEN and CDR2 is SYDVKM. This CDR3 has 15 amino acids. The CDR3 nucleotides are TGTGCCAGCAGGCCCTCCCAGGGGCCGTCAGAGACCCAGTACTTC. Its protein is CASRPSQGPSETQYF.

This rearrangement joins TRBV10-3 to TRBJ2-7; D is ambiguous. The V end lost 5 bases, the J end lost 6 bases, and 23 bases lay between the germline ends. The CDR3 is made up of 16 amino acids. Looked up from germline, CDR1 is ENHRY and CDR2 is SYGVKD. CDR3 sequence (DNA): TGTGCCATCAGTTACTCAAGGCAACTGTCCGCTACCGAGCAGTACTTC. This sequence encodes CAISYSRQLSATEQYF.

The V gene is TRBV14, the J gene TRBJ1-1; a possible D gene is TRBD1 (5 bases). Germline values: CDR1 SGHDN, CDR2 FVKESK. V gave up 1 base and J gave up 3 bases, with 21 bases separating them. This CDR3 region has 18 residues. This chain's CDR3 is CASSQANSRGSWYTEAFF. Here the CDR3 DNA reads TGTGCCAGCAGCCAAGCAAATTCTAGGGGCAGTTGGTACACTGAAGCTTTCTTT.

Comment on this clonotype: It may be a read error: a sequence one base away is much more abundant. The J gene is TRBJ2-3, the V gene TRBV5-1, with 8 bases fitting TRBD1. The CDR3 extends over 15 amino acids. Germline trimming cut 3 bases from V and 1 base from J; bases unmatched to any gene: 4. The germline gives CDR1 SGHRS, CDR2 YFSETQ. The CDR3 region has the DNA TGCGCCAGCAGCTCGGGACAGGAGCGCACAGATACGCAGTATTTT. This gives the protein CASSSGQERTDTQYF.

Many counts were recorded for this clonotype. This CDR3 reads CASRGPGLGLEQFF. CDR3 nucleotide sequence: TGTGCCAGCAGGGGCCCGGGACTAGGCCTTGAGCAGTTCTTC. The rearrangement joins TRBV2 to TRBJ2-1; 8 bases agree with TRBD2. There are 14 residues in the CDR3. Germline V gives CDR1 SNHLY, CDR2 FYNNEI. The junction had 10 bases not matched to a gene; V was cut back by 6 bases and J by 9 bases.

This clonotype was seen repeatedly, ten times or more. The rearrangement uses TRBV7-9 and TRBJ2-3; 7 bases line up with TRBD2. The CDR3 is made up of 16 amino acids. Germline lookup yields CDR1 SEHNR and CDR2 FQNEAQ (reference sequence). With V trimmed by 3 bases and J by 2 bases, 8 bases remained unmatched. As DNA, the CDR3 is TGTGCCAGCAGCTTTGAAAGGCTAGCGGACACAGATACGCAGTATTTT. Translated, it gives CASSFERLADTDTQYF.

This clonotype was recorded a few times. The CDR3 loop reads CASRAYGAGALPDTQYF. CDR3 DNA sequence: TGTGCCAGCAGAGCGTACGGGGCAGGGGCTCTCCCAGATACGCAGTATTTT. This chain links TRBV27 with TRBJ2-3; TRBD1 might be the D (6 bases). The germline CDR1 and CDR2 sequences are MNHEY and SMNVEV (reference sequence). V shed 6 bases and J shed 4 bases, with 23 bases lying between them. This CDR3 region has 17 residues.

This clonotype was recorded at least ten times. The chain uses TRBV20-1 and TRBJ2-2; D gene ambiguous. Germline CDR1 reads DFQATT; CDR2 reads SNEGSKA (reference sequence). The CDR3 length is 14 residues. Trimming stripped 0 bases from V and 0 bases from J, with 5 bases between. CDR3 region: CSARDVANTGELFF. Written as DNA, the CDR3 is TGCAGTGCTAGAGATGTAGCGAACACCGGGGAGCTGTTTTTT.

This clonotype was recorded many times. The rearrangement joins TRBV7-2 to TRBJ2-5; 7 bases are a match to TRBD2. The germline gives CDR1 SGHTA, CDR2 FQGNSA. The CDR3 extends over 15 amino acids. Unmatched junction bases numbered 10, after V lost 4 bases and J lost 5 bases. The CDR3 DNA reads TGTGCCAGCAGCTATGGGGAGGGGCGGGGGGAGACCCAGTACTTC. The encoded protein is CASSYGEGRGETQYF.

This clonotype was found many times. The chain carries TRBV28 and TRBJ2-1; 7 nucleotides line up with TRBD2. Germline V gene data show CDR1 as MDHEN and CDR2 as SYDVKM. This CDR3 has 14 amino acids. With V trimmed by 2 bases and J by 8 bases, 6 bases remained unmatched. The chain's CDR3 is CASSLAGVIDEQFF. The CDR3 DNA reads TGTGCCAGCAGTTTAGCGGGAGTCATCGATGAGCAGTTCTTC. The complete variable domain, with remaining parts taken from reference TRBV28 and TRBJ2-1, reads DVKVTQSSRYLVKRTGEKVFLECVQDMDHENMFWYRQDPGLGLRLIYFSYDVKMKEKGDIPEGYSVSREKKERFSLILESASTNQTSMYLCASSLAGVIDEQFFGPGTRLTVL.

This clonotype showed up just a few times. The chain uses TRBV5-1 and TRBJ2-7; 8 nucleotides agree with TRBD1. V was clipped by 0 bases and J by 3 bases; unmatched bases: 5. CDR1 is SGHRS, CDR2 YFSETQ, per germline. The CDR3 totals 15 residues. The CDR3 reads CASSLGGGQGYEQYF. The CDR3 DNA sequence: TGCGCCAGCAGCTTGGGGGGAGGACAGGGCTACGAGCAGTACTTC.

This clonotype has a count of ten or more. The genes are TRBV3-1 and TRBJ2-7, with 8 nucleotides matching TRBD1. The J segment lost 4 bases and the V segment lost 4 bases, leaving 12 bases of the junction unmatched. The CDR3 has 16 amino acids. Germline lookup yields CDR1 LGHDT and CDR2 YNNKEL (reference sequence). The DNA for the CDR3 is TGTGCCAGCAGCCTCTCCGGACAGGGTGGACTTTACGAGCAGTACTTC. It yields the protein CASSLSGQGGLYEQYF.

This chain links TRBV7-2 with TRBJ1-6; tentative D call: TRBD1 (6 bases). Trimming stripped 3 bases from V and 7 bases from J, with 13 bases between. Germline V gives CDR1 SGHTA, CDR2 FQGNSA. This CDR3 has 15 residues. The CDR3 spells CASSFSGQRNSPLHF. The CDR3 nucleotides read TGTGCCAGCAGCTTTAGTGGACAGCGGAATTCACCCCTCCACTTT.